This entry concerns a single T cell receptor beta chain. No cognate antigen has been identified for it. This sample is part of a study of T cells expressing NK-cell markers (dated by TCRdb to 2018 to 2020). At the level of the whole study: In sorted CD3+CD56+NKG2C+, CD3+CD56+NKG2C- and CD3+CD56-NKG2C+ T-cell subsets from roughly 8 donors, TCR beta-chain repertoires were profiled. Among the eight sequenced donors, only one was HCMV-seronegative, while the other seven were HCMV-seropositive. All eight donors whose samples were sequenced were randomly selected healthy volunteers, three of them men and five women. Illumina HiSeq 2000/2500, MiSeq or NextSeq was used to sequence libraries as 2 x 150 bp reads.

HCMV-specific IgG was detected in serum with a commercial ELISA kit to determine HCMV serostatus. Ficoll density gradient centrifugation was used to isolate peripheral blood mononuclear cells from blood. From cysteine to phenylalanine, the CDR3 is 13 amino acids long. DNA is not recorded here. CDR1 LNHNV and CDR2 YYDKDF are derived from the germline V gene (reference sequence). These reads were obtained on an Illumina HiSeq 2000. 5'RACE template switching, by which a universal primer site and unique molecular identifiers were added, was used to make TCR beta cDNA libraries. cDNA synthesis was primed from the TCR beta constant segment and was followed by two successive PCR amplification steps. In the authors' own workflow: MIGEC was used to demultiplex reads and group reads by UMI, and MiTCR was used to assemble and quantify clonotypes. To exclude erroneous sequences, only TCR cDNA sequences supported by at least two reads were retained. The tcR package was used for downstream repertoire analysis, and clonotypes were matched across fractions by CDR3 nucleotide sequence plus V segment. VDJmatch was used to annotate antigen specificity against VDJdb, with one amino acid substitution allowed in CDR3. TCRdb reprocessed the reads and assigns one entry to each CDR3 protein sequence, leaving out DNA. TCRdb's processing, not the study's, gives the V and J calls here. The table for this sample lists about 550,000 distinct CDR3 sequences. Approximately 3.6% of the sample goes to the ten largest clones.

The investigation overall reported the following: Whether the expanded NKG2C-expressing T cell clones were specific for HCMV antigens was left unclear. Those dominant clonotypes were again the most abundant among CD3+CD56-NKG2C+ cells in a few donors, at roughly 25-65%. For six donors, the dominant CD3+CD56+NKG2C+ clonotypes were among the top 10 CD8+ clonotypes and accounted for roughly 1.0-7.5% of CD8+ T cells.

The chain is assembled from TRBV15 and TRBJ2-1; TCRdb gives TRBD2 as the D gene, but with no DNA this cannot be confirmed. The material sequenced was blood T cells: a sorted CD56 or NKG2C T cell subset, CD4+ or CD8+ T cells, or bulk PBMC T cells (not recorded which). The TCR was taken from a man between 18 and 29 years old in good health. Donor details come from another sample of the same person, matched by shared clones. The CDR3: CATSGRTSLEQFF.